This TCR beta chain is drawn from a study of shared clonotypes between healthy human individuals. General observations from the study: Generation probabilities were higher for clonotypes shared across all four sorted-subset donors than for unshared ones.

This CDR3 has 15 residues. Trimming cost V 3 bases and J 2 bases, with 13 bases left between them. Germline loops: CDR1 SEHNR, CDR2 FQNEAQ (reference sequence). Profiled with immunoSEQ multiplex PCR; TCRdb holds only in-frame clones, not every one. This sample has about 2.1 million clones, with roughly 93% found just once. Terminally differentiated effector memory CD45RA+ cells were excluded by CCR7 positive selection of CD45RO-negative cells. A note on this clone: Antigen: not known.

This clonotype originated in a man younger than 30 in good health. Some clones in this sample may be carry-over from other donors' samples. Sequencing was carried out using naive CD8+ T cells from PBMCs. The chain recombines TRBV7-9 with TRBJ1-2, with D possibly being TRBD1 (5 bases). CDR3 coding DNA: TGTGCCAGCAGCTTTAGGGACGTGAGGAACTATGGCTACACCTTC. It specifies CASSFRDVRNYGYTF.